This T cell receptor beta chain was profiled in a study of cytomegalovirus exposure and HLA in healthy donors. Broader study findings: Highly shared variants forming one cluster were likely a sequencing artifact.

PCR amplification relied on 60 Vbeta primers (plus 13 Jbeta primers). The data were produced by immunoSEQ multiplex PCR, yet TCRdb's version contains in-frame clones alone and is incomplete. The data contain about 150,000 clones, approximately 71% of them seen just once; the ten biggest clones take up less than 11%. As concerns this clone: What it binds is not known.

Trimming stripped 4 bases from V and 4 bases from J, with 8 bases between. This CDR3 has 13 residues. In germline, CDR1 is SGHDN, CDR2 FVKESK. Donors were ostensibly healthy at sampling, although undocumented immune exposures were probable. The sample taken for sequencing was PBMCs. This clonotype was sampled from a man aged 25-45 years in good health and CMV-seropositive. V usage is TRBV14 and J usage is TRBJ1-5, with D perhaps matching TRBD1 (5 bases). DNA of the CDR3: TGTGCCAGCAGCCGAGACAGTAATCAGCCCCAGCATTTT. Its protein product is CASSRDSNQPQHF.